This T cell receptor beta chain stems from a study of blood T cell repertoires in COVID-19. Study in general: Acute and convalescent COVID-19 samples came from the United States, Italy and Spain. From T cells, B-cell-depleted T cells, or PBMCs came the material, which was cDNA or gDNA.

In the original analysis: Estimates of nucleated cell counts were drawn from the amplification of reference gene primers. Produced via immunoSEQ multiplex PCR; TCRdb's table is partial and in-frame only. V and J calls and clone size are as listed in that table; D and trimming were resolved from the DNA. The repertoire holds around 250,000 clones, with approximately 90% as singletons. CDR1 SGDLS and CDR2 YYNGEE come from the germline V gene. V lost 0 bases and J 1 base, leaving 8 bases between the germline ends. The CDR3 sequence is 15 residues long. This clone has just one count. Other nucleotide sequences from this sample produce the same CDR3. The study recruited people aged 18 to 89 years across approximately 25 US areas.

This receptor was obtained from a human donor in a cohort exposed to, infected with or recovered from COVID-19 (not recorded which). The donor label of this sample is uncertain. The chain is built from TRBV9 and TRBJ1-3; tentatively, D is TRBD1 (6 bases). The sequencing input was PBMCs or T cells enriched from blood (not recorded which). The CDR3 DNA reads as TGTGCCAGCAGCGTAGGAACAGGGTCTGGAAACACCATATATTTT. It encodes CASSVGTGSGNTIYF.